The present T cell receptor beta chain was sequenced within a study of TIL therapy for anti-PD-1-resistant metastatic lung cancer. Study information: Most patients had lung adenocarcinoma.

Indicated time point: pre-treatment sample, taken before nivolumab and TIL therapy. Losses at the gene ends were 5 bases for V and 7 bases for J; bases not matched to a gene: 10. Germline loops: CDR1 SGHAT, CDR2 FQNNGV. CDR3 size: 15 residues. Sequencing used immunoSEQ v3. Only in-frame clones appear in the TCRdb table, and some are missing; sequencing was by immunoSEQ multiplex PCR. The sample has about 53,000 clones; roughly 70% are singletons. The gene calls are TRBV11-2 and TRBJ2-5, with TRBD1 matching 10 bases. The starting material was blood, obtained at baseline. The receptor comes from a person between 25 and 80 years old with non-small cell lung cancer. Here the CDR3 reads CASSRTGTGVVTQYF. In DNA form, the CDR3 reads TGTGCCAGCAGCCGCACCGGGACAGGGGTGGTGACCCAGTACTTC. Variable domain in full (rest from reference TRBV11-2 and TRBJ2-5): EAGVAQSPRYKIIEKRQSVAFWCNPISGHATLYWYQQILGQGPKLLIQFQNNGVVDDSQLPKDRFSAERLKGVDSTLKIQPAKLEDSAVYLCASSRTGTGVVTQYFGPGTRLLVL.